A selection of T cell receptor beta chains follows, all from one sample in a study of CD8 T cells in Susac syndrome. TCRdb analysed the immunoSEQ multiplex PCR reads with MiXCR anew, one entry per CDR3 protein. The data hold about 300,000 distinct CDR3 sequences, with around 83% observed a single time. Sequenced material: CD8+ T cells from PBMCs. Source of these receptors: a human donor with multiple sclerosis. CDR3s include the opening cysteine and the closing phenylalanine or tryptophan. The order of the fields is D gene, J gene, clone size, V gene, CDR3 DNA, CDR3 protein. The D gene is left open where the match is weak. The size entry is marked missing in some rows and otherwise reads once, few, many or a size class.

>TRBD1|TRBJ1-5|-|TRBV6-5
TGTGCCAGCAGTTACTCGAGACCGGGACAGGGGTTCAATCAGCCCCAGCATTTT
CASSYSRPGQGFNQPQHF
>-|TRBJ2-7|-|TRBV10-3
TGTGCCATCAGTGAGGGTCTCATCTACGAGCAGTACTTC
CAISEGLIYEQYF
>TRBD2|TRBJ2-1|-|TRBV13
TGTGCCAGCAGCCCTCAGTCAGCGGGAGGGAACAATGAGCAGTTCTTC
CASSPQSAGGNNEQFF
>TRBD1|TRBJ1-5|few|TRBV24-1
TGTGCCACCAGCCCGGGACAGGAGCTCAATCAGCCCCAGCATTTT
CATSPGQELNQPQHF
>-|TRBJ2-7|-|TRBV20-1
TGCAGTGCCCTGGGATCCCGCTACGAGCAGTACTTC
CSALGSRYEQYF
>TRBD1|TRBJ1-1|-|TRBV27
TGTGCCAGCAGCCCAGTCCCCCGGGACAGTCACACTGAAGCTTTCTTT
CASSPVPRDSHTEAFF
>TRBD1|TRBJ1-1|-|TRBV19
TGTGCCAGTAGTCCCCAGGGACAGACCGTGAACACTGAAGCTTTCTTT
CASSPQGQTVNTEAFF
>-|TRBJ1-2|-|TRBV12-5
TGTGCTAGTGGCCTTACAGGAGGTGGCTACACCTTC
CASGLTGGGYTF
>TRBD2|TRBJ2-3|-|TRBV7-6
TGTGCCAGCAGCTCCCGGCACGGCCTAGCGGGCCTGCGGACAGATACGCAGTATTTT
CASSSRHGLAGLRTDTQYF
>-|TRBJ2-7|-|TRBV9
TGTGCCAGCGGGGGGGCGAGCTCCTACGAGCAGTACTTC
CASGGASSYEQYF
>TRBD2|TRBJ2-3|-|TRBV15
TGTGCCACCAGCGGTCGCGGGAGGGCCCAAGATACGCAGTATTTT
CATSGRGRAQDTQYF
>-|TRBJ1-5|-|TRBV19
TGTGCCAGTAGTATAGCTAGGGTCTGGGCTTATAGCAATCAGCCCCAGCATTTT
CASSIARVWAYSNQPQHF
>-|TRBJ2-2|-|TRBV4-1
TGCGCCAGCACCGATTCTCTGAACACCGGGGAGCTGTTTTTT
CASTDSLNTGELFF
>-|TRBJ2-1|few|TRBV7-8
TGTGCCAGCAGCTTGATTGGGGGTTCCCTTGAGTACAATGAGCAGTTCTTC
CASSLIGGSLEYNEQFF
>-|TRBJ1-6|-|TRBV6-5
TGTGCCAGCAGTTCGGATTTCGGGACGGACAATTCACCCCTCCACTTT
CASSSDFGTDNSPLHF
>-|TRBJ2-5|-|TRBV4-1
TGCGCCAGCAGCCAAGGGAGAGAAAGAGGCGCCCAGTACTTC
CASSQGRERGAQYF
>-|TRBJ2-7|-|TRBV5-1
TGCGCCAGCAGCTTGGAGGGAGGCGGATTAGTTCCCTACGAGCAGTACTTC
CASSLEGGGLVPYEQYF
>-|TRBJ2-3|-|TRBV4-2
TGTGCCAGCAGCCCTACAACGGAGGGTAGGACAGATACGCAGTATTTT
CASSPTTEGRTDTQYF
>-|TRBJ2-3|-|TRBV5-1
TGCGCCAGCAGCGTGGCCAGTGACAACACAGATACGCAGTATTTT
CASSVASDNTDTQYF
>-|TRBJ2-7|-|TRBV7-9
TGTGCCAGCAGCTGGACCCCGTCCTACGAGCAGTACTTC
CASSWTPSYEQYF
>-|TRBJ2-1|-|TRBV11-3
TGTGCCAGCAGCTTAGACAGTTTTAGCTCCTACAATGAGCAGTTCTTC
CASSLDSFSSYNEQFF
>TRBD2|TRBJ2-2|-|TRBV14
TGTGCCAGCAGCCAATGGGCCGGGCTAGCGGGGGACACCGGGGAGCTGTTTTTT
CASSQWAGLAGDTGELFF
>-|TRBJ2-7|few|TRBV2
TGTGCCAGCAGCGACCTCAGTGGACAGTACGAGCAGTACTTC
CASSDLSGQYEQYF
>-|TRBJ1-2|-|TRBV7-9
TGTGCCAGCAGCCCCTACAGGGCCCCTAACTATGGCTACACCTTC
CASSPYRAPNYGYTF
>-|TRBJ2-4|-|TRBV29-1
TGCAGCGTTGAAGACCTAGAGGGAAACATTCAGTACTTC
CSVEDLEGNIQYF
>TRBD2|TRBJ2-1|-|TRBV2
TGTGCCAGCAGTGAAGTGGGAGGGCCGAAAGAGCAGTTCTTC
CASSEVGGPKEQFF
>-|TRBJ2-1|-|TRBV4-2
TGTGCCAGCAGCCAAGATTTCGGGACTGACAATGAGCAGTTCTTC
CASSQDFGTDNEQFF
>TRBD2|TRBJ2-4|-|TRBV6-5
TGTGCCAGCAGTTCTCTGGGGGGGGGCAAAAACATTCAGTACTTC
CASSSLGGGKNIQYF
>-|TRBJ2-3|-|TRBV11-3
TGTGCCAGCAGCTCCAAGCGGAGCACAGATACGCAGTATTTT
CASSSKRSTDTQYF